This T cell receptor beta chain was recorded in a study of low-dose radiotherapy and immunotherapy resistance in tumors. Gene-specific TRAV and TRBV primers were used for first-strand cDNA, covering alpha and beta chains. The authors ran 15 to 20 PCR cycles to amplify TCRs with a constant-region primer and V-primer adapter. TCRdb recomputed calls from the reads with MiXCR, one row per CDR3 protein. The data contain about 17,000 distinct CDR3 sequences, less than 85% of them singletons. Germline V CDR1 and CDR2: DFQATT, SNEGSKA (reference sequence). The CDR3 length is 14 residues. After removal of 6 bases from V and 4 bases from J, the junction contained 5 bases not matched to a gene.

The chain uses TRBV20-1 and TRBJ2-5, with 13 bases identical to TRBD2. The clonotype was recovered from a human donor with advanced metastatic prostate, ovarian, gallbladder or colorectal cancer (not recorded which). This table probably holds off-target reads from a library built for another chain. CDR3 coding DNA: TGCAGTGCCGCACTAGCGGGGGGGCCAGAGACCCAGTACTTC. It codes for CSAALAGGPETQYF.